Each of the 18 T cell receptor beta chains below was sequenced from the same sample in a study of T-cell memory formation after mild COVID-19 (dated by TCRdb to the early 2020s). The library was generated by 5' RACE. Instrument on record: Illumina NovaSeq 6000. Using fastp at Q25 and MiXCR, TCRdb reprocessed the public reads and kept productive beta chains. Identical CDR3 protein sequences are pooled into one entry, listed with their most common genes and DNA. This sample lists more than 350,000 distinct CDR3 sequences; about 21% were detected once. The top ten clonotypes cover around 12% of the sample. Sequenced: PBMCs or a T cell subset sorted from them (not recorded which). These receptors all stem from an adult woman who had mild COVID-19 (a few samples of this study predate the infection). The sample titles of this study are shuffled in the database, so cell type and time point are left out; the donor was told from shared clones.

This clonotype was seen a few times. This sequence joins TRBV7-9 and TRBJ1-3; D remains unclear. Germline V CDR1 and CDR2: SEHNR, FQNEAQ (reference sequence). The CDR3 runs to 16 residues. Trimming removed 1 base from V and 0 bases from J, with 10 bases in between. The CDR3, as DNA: TGTGCCAGCAGCTTAGATAGGGTTACCTCTGGAAACACCATATATTTT. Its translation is CASSLDRVTSGNTIYF.

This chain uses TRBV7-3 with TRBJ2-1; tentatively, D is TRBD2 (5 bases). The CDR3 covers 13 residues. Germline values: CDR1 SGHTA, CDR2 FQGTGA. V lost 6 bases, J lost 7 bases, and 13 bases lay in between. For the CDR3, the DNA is TGTGCCAGCAGTTCCGGGATTCAGAATGAGCAGTTCTTC. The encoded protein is CASSSGIQNEQFF.

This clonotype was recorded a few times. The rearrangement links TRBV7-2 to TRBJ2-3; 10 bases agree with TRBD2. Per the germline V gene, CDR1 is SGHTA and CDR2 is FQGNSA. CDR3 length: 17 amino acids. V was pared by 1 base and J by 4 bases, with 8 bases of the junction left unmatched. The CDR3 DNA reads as TGTGCCAGCAGCTTAGTCAGCGGGAGGGCCGAGGCAGATACGCAGTATTTT. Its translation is CASSLVSGRAEADTQYF.

The CDR3 DNA sequence: TGCAGTGCTAGGACTAGCGGGAACTCCTACGAGCAGTACTTC. Its translation: CSARTSGNSYEQYF. The V call is TRBV20-1, the J call TRBJ2-7; TRBD2 aligns across 11 bases. The V and J ends lost 3 bases and 0 bases, in that order; junction bases with no gene match: 1. Germline CDR1 DFQATT, CDR2 SNEGSKA (reference sequence). The CDR3 consists of 14 residues.

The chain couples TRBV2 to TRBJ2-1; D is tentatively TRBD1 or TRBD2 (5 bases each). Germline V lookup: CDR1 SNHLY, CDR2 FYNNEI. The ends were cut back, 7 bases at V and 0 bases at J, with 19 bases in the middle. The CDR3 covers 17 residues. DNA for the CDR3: TGTGCCAGCACTCAGAGGGACCGCCCGAGCTCCTACAATGAGCAGTTCTTC. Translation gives CASTQRDRPSSYNEQFF.

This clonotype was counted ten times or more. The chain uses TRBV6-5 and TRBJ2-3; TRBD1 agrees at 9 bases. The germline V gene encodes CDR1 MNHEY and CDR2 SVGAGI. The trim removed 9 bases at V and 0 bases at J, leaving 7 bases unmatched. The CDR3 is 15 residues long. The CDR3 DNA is TGTGCCAGTGCGACAGGGGGAGCTAGCACAGATACGCAGTATTTT. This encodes CASATGGASTDTQYF.

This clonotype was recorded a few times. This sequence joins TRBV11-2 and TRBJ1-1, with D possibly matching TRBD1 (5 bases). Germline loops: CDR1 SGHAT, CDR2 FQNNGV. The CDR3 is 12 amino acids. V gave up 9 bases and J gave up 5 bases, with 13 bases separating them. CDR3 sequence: CASTGQVTEAFF. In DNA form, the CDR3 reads TGTGCCAGTACAGGCCAGGTGACTGAAGCTTTCTTT.

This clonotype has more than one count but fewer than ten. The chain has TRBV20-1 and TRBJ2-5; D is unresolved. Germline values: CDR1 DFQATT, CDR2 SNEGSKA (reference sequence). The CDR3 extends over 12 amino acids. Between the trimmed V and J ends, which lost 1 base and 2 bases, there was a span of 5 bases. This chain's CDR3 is CSARGSQETQYF. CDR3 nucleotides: TGCAGTGCTAGAGGATCGCAAGAGACCCAGTACTTC.

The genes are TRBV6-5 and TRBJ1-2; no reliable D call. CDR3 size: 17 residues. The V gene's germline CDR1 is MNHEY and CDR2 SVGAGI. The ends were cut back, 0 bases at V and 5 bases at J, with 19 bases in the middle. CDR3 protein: CASSYSALMTAIYGYTF. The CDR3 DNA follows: TGTGCCAGCAGTTACTCGGCCCTGATGACGGCAATTTATGGCTACACCTTC.

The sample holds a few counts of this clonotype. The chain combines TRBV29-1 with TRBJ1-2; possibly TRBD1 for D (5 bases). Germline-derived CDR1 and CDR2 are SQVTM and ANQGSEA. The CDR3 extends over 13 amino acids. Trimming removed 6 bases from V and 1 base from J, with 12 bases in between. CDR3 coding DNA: TGCAGCGTCGAGGGCAGGGATAACTATGGCTACACCTTC. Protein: CSVEGRDNYGYTF.

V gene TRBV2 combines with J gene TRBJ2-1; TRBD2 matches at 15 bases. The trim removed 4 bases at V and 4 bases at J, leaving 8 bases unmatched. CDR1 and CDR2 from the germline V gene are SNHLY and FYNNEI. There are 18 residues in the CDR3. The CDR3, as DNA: TGTGCCAGCAGTGCCCGGACTAGCGGGAGGGCCGGGTACAATGAGCAGTTCTTC. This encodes CASSARTSGRAGYNEQFF. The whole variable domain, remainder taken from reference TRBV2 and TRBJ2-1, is EPEVTQTPSHQVTQMGQEVILRCVPISNHLYFYWYRQILGQKVEFLVSFYNNEISEKSEIFDDQFSVERPDGSNFTLKIRSTKLEDSAMYFCASSARTSGRAGYNEQFFGPGTRLTVL.

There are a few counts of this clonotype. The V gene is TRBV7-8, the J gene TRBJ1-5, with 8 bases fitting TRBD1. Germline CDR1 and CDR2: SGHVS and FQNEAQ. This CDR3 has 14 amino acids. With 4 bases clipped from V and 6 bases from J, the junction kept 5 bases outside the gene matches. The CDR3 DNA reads TGTGCCAGCAGCTCTTCAGGGGGCGGTCAGCCCCAGCATTTT. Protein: CASSSSGGGQPQHF.

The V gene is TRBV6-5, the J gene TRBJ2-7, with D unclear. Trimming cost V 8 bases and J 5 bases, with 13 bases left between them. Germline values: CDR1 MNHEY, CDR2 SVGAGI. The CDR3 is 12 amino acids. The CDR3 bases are TGTGCCAGCTCGAGGACGGGCGACGAGCAGTACTTC. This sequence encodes CASSRTGDEQYF.

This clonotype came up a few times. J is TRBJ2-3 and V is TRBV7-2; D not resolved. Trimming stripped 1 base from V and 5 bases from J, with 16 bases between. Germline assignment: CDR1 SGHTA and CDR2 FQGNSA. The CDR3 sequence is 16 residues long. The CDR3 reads CASSLVLVRAKDTQYF. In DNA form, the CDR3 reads TGTGCCAGCAGCTTAGTGTTAGTTAGGGCGAAAGATACGCAGTATTTT.

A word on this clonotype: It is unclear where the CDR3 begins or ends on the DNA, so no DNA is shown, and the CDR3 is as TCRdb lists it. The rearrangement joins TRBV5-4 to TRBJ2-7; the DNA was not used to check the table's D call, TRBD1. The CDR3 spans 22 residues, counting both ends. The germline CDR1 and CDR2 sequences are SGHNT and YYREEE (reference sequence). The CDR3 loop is CASRDTGTIVRAVLRAGHQAGF.

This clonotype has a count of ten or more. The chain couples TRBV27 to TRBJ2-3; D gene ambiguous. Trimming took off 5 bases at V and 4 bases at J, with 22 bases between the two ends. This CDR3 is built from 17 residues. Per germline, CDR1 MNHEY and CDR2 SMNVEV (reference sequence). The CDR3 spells CASSPQSSGLGPDTQYF. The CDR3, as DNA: TGTGCCAGCAGTCCCCAAAGTAGTGGGTTAGGGCCAGATACGCAGTATTTT.

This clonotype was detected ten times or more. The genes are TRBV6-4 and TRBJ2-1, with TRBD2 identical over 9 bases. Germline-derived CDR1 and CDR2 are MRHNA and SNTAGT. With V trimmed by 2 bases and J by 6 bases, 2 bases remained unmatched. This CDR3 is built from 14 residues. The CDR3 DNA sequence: TGTGCCAGCAGTGACAGCGGGGGGACCAATGAGCAGTTCTTC. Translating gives CASSDSGGTNEQFF.

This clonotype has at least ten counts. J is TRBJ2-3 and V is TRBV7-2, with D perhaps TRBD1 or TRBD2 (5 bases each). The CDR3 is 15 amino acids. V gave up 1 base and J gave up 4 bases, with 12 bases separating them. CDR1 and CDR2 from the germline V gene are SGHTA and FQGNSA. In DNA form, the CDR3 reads TGTGCCAGCAGCTTAGGAATGGGGACCGCAGATACGCAGTATTTT. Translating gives CASSLGMGTADTQYF.